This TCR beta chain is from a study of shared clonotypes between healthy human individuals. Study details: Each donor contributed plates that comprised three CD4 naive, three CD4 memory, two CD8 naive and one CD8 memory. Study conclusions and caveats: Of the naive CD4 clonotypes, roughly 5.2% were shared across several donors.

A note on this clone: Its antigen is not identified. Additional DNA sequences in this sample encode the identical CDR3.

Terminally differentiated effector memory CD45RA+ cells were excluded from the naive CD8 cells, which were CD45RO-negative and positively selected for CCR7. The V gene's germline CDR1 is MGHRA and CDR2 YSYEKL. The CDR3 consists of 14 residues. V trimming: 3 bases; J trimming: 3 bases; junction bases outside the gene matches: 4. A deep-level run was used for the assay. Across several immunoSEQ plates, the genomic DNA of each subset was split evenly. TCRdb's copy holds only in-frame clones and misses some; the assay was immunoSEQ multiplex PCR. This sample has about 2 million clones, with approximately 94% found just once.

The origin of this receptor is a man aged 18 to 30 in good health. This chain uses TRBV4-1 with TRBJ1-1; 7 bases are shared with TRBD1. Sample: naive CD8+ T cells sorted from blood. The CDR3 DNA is TGCGCCAGCAGCCAGGCTACAGGGGACACTGAAGCTTTCTTT. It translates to CASSQATGDTEAFF.